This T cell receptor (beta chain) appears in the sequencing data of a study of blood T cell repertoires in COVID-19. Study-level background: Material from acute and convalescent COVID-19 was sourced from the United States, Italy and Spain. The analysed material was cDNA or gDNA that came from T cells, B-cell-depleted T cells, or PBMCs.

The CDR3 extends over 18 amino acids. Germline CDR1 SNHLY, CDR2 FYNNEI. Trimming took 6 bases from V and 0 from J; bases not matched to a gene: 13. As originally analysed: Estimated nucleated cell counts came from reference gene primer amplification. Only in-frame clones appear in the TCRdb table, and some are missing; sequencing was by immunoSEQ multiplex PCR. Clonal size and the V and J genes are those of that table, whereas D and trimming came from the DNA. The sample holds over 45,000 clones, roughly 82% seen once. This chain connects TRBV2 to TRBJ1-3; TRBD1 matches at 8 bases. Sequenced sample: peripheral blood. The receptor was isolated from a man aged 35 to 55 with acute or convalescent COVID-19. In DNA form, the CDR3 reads TGTGCCAGCAGCCGGGACAGGTTTCCTGAATTCTCTGGAAACACCATATATTTT. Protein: CASSRDRFPEFSGNTIYF.